One and the same sample provided the 6 T cell receptor beta chains below, sequenced in a study of CD8+CD57+ T cells in acquired aplastic anemia. Previously, flow cytometry had revealed CD8+CD57+ cell expansion in the patients chosen for sequencing. For CDR3 and TCR beta VDJ profiling, genomic DNA was the template used. TCRdb used MiXCR to reprocess the reads, holding one entry per CDR3 protein. The sample lists 150,000 or so distinct CDR3 sequences, over 50% occurring once. Sequencing used sorted CD4+, CD8+, or CD8+CD57+ T cells (not recorded which) from PBMCs. The source is a human donor with aplastic anemia.

This clonotype came up once. V gene TRBV12-3 or TRBV12-4 combines with J gene TRBJ2-5; D unresolved. CDR3 length: 13 residues. V dropped 4 bases and J dropped 2 bases, with 8 bases sitting between them. CDR3 sequence (DNA): TGTGCCAGCAGTTCCTATTCGCAAGAGACCCAGTACTTC. Its protein product is CASSSYSQETQYF.

The V and J genes are TRBV30 and TRBJ1-5, with D hard to call. CDR3 length: 13 residues. CDR1 is GTSNPN and CDR2 is SVGIG in the germline V gene (reference sequence). V lost 1 base to trimming and J lost 7 bases, with 11 bases between them. The CDR3 region has the DNA TGTGCCTGGAGTGAGGGCTTTGGCCAGCCCCAGCATTTT. This encodes CAWSEGFGQPQHF. Full variable domain (missing parts from reference TRBV30 and TRBJ1-5): SQTIHQWPATLVQPVGSPLSLECTVEGTSNPNLYWYRQAAGRGLQLLFYSVGIGQISSEVPQNLSASRPQDRQFILSSKKLLLSDSGFYLCAWSEGFGQPQHFGDGTRLSIL.

This clonotype appeared many times. V and J are TRBV12-3 or TRBV12-4 and TRBJ1-6; no clear D. This CDR3 contains 11 residues. V was pared by 3 bases and J by 10 bases, with 4 bases between. Written as DNA, the CDR3 is TGTGCCAGCAGTTTTGGGTCACCCCTCCACTTT. It codes for CASSFGSPLHF.

This clonotype was counted at least ten times. This chain joins TRBV20-1 and TRBJ2-5, with a possible D match to TRBD2 (6 bases). Germline CDR1 is DFQATT and CDR2 is SNEGSKA (reference sequence). The CDR3 loop spans 15 amino acids. V lost 0 bases and J lost 6, with 17 bases in between. The DNA of the CDR3 is TGCAGTGCTAGAGATCGAAATAGCGGTCCACAGACCCAGTACTTC. As protein: CSARDRNSGPQTQYF.

This clonotype was detected ten times or more. The gene calls are TRBV20-1 and TRBJ1-2; D gene unclear. CDR1 and CDR2 (germline): DFQATT, SNEGSKA (reference sequence). The CDR3 contains 15 residues. V lost 0 bases and J lost 2, with 13 bases in between. The CDR3 spells CSARDLGETNYGYTF. CDR3 nucleotides: TGCAGTGCTAGAGATTTGGGCGAGACGAACTATGGCTACACCTTC.

This chain uses TRBV20-1 with TRBJ1-5; TRBD1 matches 7 bases. The germline V gene encodes CDR1 DFQATT and CDR2 SNEGSKA (reference sequence). The V segment lost 3 bases and the J segment 2 bases; nucleotides outside the gene matches: 1. CDR3 size: 13 residues. CDR3 sequence: CSASQGGNQPQHF. CDR3 in DNA: TGCAGTGCTAGTCAGGGGGGCAATCAGCCCCAGCATTTT.